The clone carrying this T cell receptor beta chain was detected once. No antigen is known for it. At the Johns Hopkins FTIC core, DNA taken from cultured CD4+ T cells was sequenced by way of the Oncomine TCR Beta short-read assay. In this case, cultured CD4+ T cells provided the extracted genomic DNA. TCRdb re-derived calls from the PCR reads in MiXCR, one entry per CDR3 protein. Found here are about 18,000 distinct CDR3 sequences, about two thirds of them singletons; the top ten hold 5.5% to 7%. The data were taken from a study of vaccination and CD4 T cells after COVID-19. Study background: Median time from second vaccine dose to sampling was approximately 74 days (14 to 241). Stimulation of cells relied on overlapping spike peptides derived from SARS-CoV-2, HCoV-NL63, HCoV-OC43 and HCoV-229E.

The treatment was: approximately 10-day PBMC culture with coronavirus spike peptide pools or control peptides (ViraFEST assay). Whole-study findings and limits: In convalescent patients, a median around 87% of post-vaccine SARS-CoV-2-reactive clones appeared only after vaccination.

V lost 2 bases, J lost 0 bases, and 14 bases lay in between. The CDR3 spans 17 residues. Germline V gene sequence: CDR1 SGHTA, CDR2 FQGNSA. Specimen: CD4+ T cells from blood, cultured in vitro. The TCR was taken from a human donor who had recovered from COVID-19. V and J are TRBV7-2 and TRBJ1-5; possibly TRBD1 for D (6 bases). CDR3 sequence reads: CASSLNSGHYSNQPQHF. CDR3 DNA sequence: TGTGCCAGCAGCTTAAACTCGGGACATTATAGCAATCAGCCCCAGCATTTT. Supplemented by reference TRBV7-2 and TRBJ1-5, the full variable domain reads GAGVSQSPSNKVTEKGKDVELRCDPISGHTALYWYRQSLGQGLEFLIYFQGNSAPDKSGLPSDRFSAERTGGSVSTLTIQRTQQEDSAVYLCASSLNSGHYSNQPQHFGDGTRLSIL.